Each of the 21 T cell receptor beta chains below was sequenced from the same sample in a study of T cells in localized non-small cell lung cancer. Measured with immunoSEQ multiplex PCR; TCRdb has only the in-frame clones, and not every one. The sample holds over 70,000 clones, roughly 93% seen once. The sequencing here drew on PBMCs, taken before any cancer treatment. Receptors were obtained from a woman aged 40-69 years with stage II squamous cell lung carcinoma.

The V call is TRBV25-1, the J call TRBJ1-6; no definite D call. CDR1 and CDR2 from the germline V gene are MGHDK and SYGVNS. The CDR3 covers 15 residues. The ends were cut back, 1 base at V and 9 bases at J, with 13 bases in the middle. This CDR3 is CASSESGGFFSPLHF. Here the CDR3 DNA reads TGTGCCAGCAGTGAATCAGGAGGGTTCTTTTCACCCCTCCACTTT.

The gene calls are TRBV7-9 and TRBJ2-3; 8 bases map to TRBD1. The CDR3 contains 14 residues. V lost 5 bases, J lost 5 bases, and 6 bases stayed unmatched. Germline CDR1 is SEHNR and CDR2 is FQNEAQ (reference sequence). The CDR3 coding sequence is TGTGCCAGCAGCCGTCGACAGGGGAGAGATACGCAGTATTTT. It encodes CASSRRQGRDTQYF.

This clone was seen a single time. This chain links TRBV19 with TRBJ1-1; D is unclear. The CDR3 has 14 amino acids. The germline CDR1 and CDR2 sequences are LNHDA and SQIVND (reference sequence). With 1 base removed from V and 1 base from J, the gap between germline ends came to 7 bases. CDR3 nucleotides: TGTGCCAGTAGTATAGTAGCGGGGAACACTGAAGCTTTCTTT. Residues: CASSIVAGNTEAFF.

The gene calls are TRBV27 and TRBJ1-4; TRBD1 is a possible D gene (5 bases). Germline V gene sequence: CDR1 MNHEY, CDR2 SMNVEV (reference sequence). The CDR3 covers 15 residues. V was trimmed by 6 bases and J by 11 bases, leaving 22 bases between them. The CDR3 DNA reads as TGTGCCAGCAGAGACAGTTGGATAAACGAGGGCAAACTGTTTTTT. Its translation is CASRDSWINEGKLFF. Supplemented by reference TRBV27 and TRBJ1-4, the full variable domain reads EAQVTQNPRYLITVTGKKLTVTCSQNMNHEYMSWYRQDPGLGLRQIYYSMNVEVTDKGDVPEGYKVSRKEKRNFPLILESPSPNQTSLYFCASRDSWINEGKLFFGSGTQLSVL.

V and J are TRBV5-6 and TRBJ2-7; TRBD1 agrees at 10 bases. The CDR3 contains 15 residues. Trimming took 6 bases from V and 4 from J; bases not matched to a gene: 10. Germline values: CDR1 SGHDT, CDR2 YYEEEE. The DNA for the CDR3 is TGTGCCAGCACCGTGGCCGGGACAGGGGAATACGAGCAGTACTTC. This codes for CASTVAGTGEYEQYF.

The chain couples TRBV6-5 to TRBJ1-1; D is uncertain. The length of the CDR3 is 15 residues. Trimming left V 0 bases short and J 4 bases short, with 12 bases between. CDR1 is MNHEY, CDR2 SVGAGI, per germline. This chain's CDR3 is CASSYSTRGGTEAFF. In DNA, the CDR3 is TGTGCCAGCAGTTACTCGACGCGGGGAGGCACTGAAGCTTTCTTT.

The V and J genes are TRBV18 and TRBJ1-1; D gene ambiguous. Germline CDR1 is KGHSH and CDR2 is LQKENI. This CDR3 is built from 15 residues. Trimming removed 3 bases from V and 0 bases from J, with 11 bases in between. Here the CDR3 DNA reads TGTGCCAGCTCACCCGCGGTGGCTATGAACACTGAAGCTTTCTTT. Translation: CASSPAVAMNTEAFF.

V gene TRBV7-9 combines with J gene TRBJ2-5; D is possibly TRBD1 (6 bases). The CDR3 contains 15 residues. V lost 3 bases to trimming and J lost 2 bases, with 13 bases between them. The germline CDR1 and CDR2 sequences are SEHNR and FQNEAQ (reference sequence). The DNA of the CDR3 is TGTGCCAGCAGCTTGGGTACAGGGCTTCAAGAGACCCAGTACTTC. This gives the protein CASSLGTGLQETQYF.

This clone was seen only a few times. Other DNA variants within this sample encode the same CDR3. J is TRBJ2-2 and V is TRBV6-5; no clear D. The V and J ends lost 8 bases and 5 bases respectively, with 6 bases between them. CDR3 length: 11 residues. Germline CDR1 is MNHEY and CDR2 is SVGAGI. The CDR3 nucleotides are TGTGCCAGCGGCGGTACCGGGGAGCTGTTTTTT. Translating it yields CASGGTGELFF.

The V gene is TRBV6-5, the J gene TRBJ2-3, with D perhaps TRBD2 (5 bases). Germline CDR1 MNHEY, CDR2 SVGAGI. CDR3 length: 12 amino acids. CDR3 in amino acids: CAVRVNTDTQYF. CDR3 DNA: TGTGCGGTGAGGGTGAACACAGATACGCAGTATTTT.

This chain joins TRBV29-1 and TRBJ1-2; 7 bases align to TRBD1. This CDR3 region has 12 residues. The germline V gene has CDR1 SQVTM and CDR2 ANQGSEA. With V trimmed by 3 bases and J by 8 bases, 6 bases remained unmatched. CDR3 sequence reads: CSVDETGYGYTF. The CDR3 DNA sequence: TGCAGCGTTGACGAGACAGGGTACGGCTACACCTTC.

The V gene is TRBV4-1, the J gene TRBJ2-4; a weak D match, TRBD2 (5 bases). The germline V and J ends were trimmed by 0 bases and 0 bases, with 12 bases remaining between them. CDR1 is MGHRA and CDR2 is YSYEKL in the germline V gene. The CDR3 has 17 amino acids. CDR3 region: CASSQDPLGLAKNIQYF. In nucleotides, the CDR3 is TGCGCCAGCAGCCAAGACCCACTAGGGCTAGCCAAAAACATTCAGTACTTC.

This clone has only one observation. The rearrangement uses TRBV9 and TRBJ1-3, with 7 bases matching TRBD1. V shed 6 bases and J 0 bases; nucleotides not matched to a gene: 6. The germline CDR1 and CDR2 sequences are SGDLS and YYNGEE. The CDR3 covers 15 residues. The CDR3, as DNA: TGTGCCAGCACGAAGGGGGACAGCTCTGGAAACACCATATATTTT. It specifies CASTKGDSSGNTIYF.

This chain uses TRBV5-5 with TRBJ2-3; D is possibly TRBD2 (6 bases). CDR3 length equals 16 residues. Between the trimmed V and J ends, which lost 3 bases and 0 bases, there was a span of 14 bases. CDR1 SGHKS and CDR2 YYEKEE come from the germline V gene (reference sequence). CDR3 nucleotides: TGTGCCAGCAGCTGGCGGCTAGCGAGCAGCACAGATACGCAGTATTTT. Its translation: CASSWRLASSTDTQYF.

The chain has TRBV2 and TRBJ1-2; 7 nucleotides match TRBD1. V shed 5 bases and J 4 bases; nucleotides not matched to a gene: 7. CDR1 and CDR2 (germline): SNHLY, FYNNEI. This CDR3 spans 14 amino acids. CDR3 nucleotides: TGTGCCAGCAGTTTCGACAGGGCAGGCTATGGCTACACCTTC. It translates to CASSFDRAGYGYTF.

In DNA, the CDR3 is TGTGCCAGCAGCCCCTTGCCATCAAATCAGCCCCAGCATTTT. As protein: CASSPLPSNQPQHF. The rearrangement links TRBV7-6 to TRBJ1-5; the D is unclear. CDR3 length equals 14 residues. Germline V gene sequence: CDR1 SGHVS, CDR2 FNYEAQ. V was pared by 5 bases and J by 4 bases, with 12 bases between.

This chain uses TRBV7-6 with TRBJ2-7; D gene ambiguous. Germline V gene data show CDR1 as SGHVS and CDR2 as FNYEAQ. The CDR3 has 15 residues. V gave up 1 base and J gave up 0 bases, with 10 bases separating them. CDR3 amino acids: CASSLEFSSSYEQYF. The CDR3, as DNA: TGTGCCAGCAGCTTAGAGTTCTCGAGCTCCTACGAGCAGTACTTC.

The rearrangement joins TRBV2 to TRBJ2-7; D is undetermined. The length of the CDR3 is 11 residues. CDR1 SNHLY and CDR2 FYNNEI come from the germline V gene. Trimming stripped 5 bases from V and 5 bases from J, with 7 bases between. CDR3 protein: CASSQANEQYF. Here the CDR3 DNA reads TGTGCCAGCAGTCAGGCGAACGAGCAGTACTTC.

This chain joins TRBV6-6 and TRBJ2-2, with 9 bases lining up with TRBD2. V was pared by 6 bases and J by 1 base, with 3 bases of the junction left unmatched. The germline V gene encodes CDR1 MNHNY and CDR2 SVGAGI (reference sequence). This CDR3 contains 15 residues. DNA for the CDR3: TGTGCCAGCAGACAGACTAGCGGGAACACCGGGGAGCTGTTTTTT. Amino acid sequence: CASRQTSGNTGELFF.

This clone appeared a few times. The CDR3 DNA sequence: TGCGCCAGCAGCTTGGCTGTCGACGAGCAGTACTTC. Its protein is CASSLAVDEQYF. This rearrangement joins TRBV5-1 to TRBJ2-7; D unresolved. There are 12 residues in the CDR3. V lost 0 bases to trimming and J lost 5 bases, with 6 bases between them. CDR1 and CDR2 (germline): SGHRS, YFSETQ. Filled out from reference TRBV5-1 and TRBJ2-7, the complete variable domain reads KAGVTQTPRYLIKTRGQQVTLSCSPISGHRSVSWYQQTPGQGLQFLFEYFSETQRNKGNFPGRFSGRQFSNSRSEMNVSTLELGDSALYLCASSLAVDEQYFGPGTRLTVT.

V is TRBV6-1 and J is TRBJ1-4, with 8 nucleotides matching TRBD1. Germline assignment: CDR1 MNHNS and CDR2 SASEGT. This CDR3 has 15 residues. Trimming took 4 bases from V and 7 from J; bases not matched to a gene: 8. DNA for the CDR3: TGTGCCAGCAGTGCACCTACAGGGGGAGGTGAAAAACTGTTTTTT. It specifies CASSAPTGGGEKLFF.